Presented here are 16 T cell receptor beta chains from one specimen sequenced in a study of response to subunit inactivated influenza vaccine. Each CDR3 protein is one row after TCRdb ran MiXCR on the RT-PCR reads. This sample has about 780,000 distinct CDR3 sequences, with around 20% found just once. The material sequenced was PBMCs from blood, taken about 5 days after vaccination. Source of these receptors: a man aged 50-59 years who received an inactivated influenza vaccine.

The J gene is TRBJ2-2, the V gene TRBV29-1, with D uncertain. Germline loops: CDR1 SQVTM, CDR2 ANQGSEA. There are 12 residues in the CDR3. V was trimmed by 6 bases and J by 5 bases, leaving 10 bases between them. The CDR3 DNA reads TGCAGCGTCACTTTAGTTACCGGGGAGCTGTTTTTT. Translating gives CSVTLVTGELFF.

The chain links TRBV5-1 to TRBJ2-1; 10 positions match TRBD2. Germline-derived CDR1 and CDR2 are SGHRS and YFSETQ. Trimming at V came to 3 bases and at J to 8 bases, leaving 8 bases not matched to a gene. The CDR3 extends over 15 amino acids. CDR3 DNA sequence: TGCGCCAGCAGCTCAAGCGGGGGGGTCCTGGATGAGCAGTTCTTC. Its translation is CASSSSGGVLDEQFF. Full variable domain (remainder filled in from reference TRBV5-1 and TRBJ2-1): KAGVTQTPRYLIKTRGQQVTLSCSPISGHRSVSWYQQTPGQGLQFLFEYFSETQRNKGNFPGRFSGRQFSNSRSEMNVSTLELGDSALYLCASSSSGGVLDEQFFGPGTRLTVL.

This chain joins TRBV10-3 and TRBJ2-2; D is ambiguous. This CDR3 region has 14 residues. Trimming stripped 2 bases from V and 3 bases from J, with 7 bases between. The germline CDR1 and CDR2 sequences are ENHRY and SYGVKD. This chain's CDR3 is CAISEGWDTGELFF. In DNA form, the CDR3 reads TGTGCCATCAGTGAGGGTTGGGACACCGGGGAGCTGTTTTTT.

This clonotype showed up just a few times. This sequence joins TRBV28 and TRBJ2-5, with 14 bases identical to TRBD2. The CDR3 sequence is 17 residues long. The germline V gene encodes CDR1 MDHEN and CDR2 SYDVKM. The J segment lost 2 bases and the V segment lost 9 bases, leaving 11 bases of the junction unmatched. CDR3 DNA sequence: TGTGCCAGTGGTTCCGGGACTAGCGGGAGTTTTCAAGAGACCCAGTACTTC. Translated, it gives CASGSGTSGSFQETQYF. Full variable domain (missing parts from reference TRBV28 and TRBJ2-5): DVKVTQSSRYLVKRTGEKVFLECVQDMDHENMFWYRQDPGLGLRLIYFSYDVKMKEKGDIPEGYSVSREKKERFSLILESASTNQTSMYLCASGSGTSGSFQETQYFGPGTRLLVL.

The chain uses TRBV10-3 and TRBJ2-7; D call uncertain. The CDR3 runs 13 residues. Germline V gene sequence: CDR1 ENHRY, CDR2 SYGVKD. V dropped 10 bases and J dropped 1 base, with 14 bases sitting between them. DNA for the CDR3: TGTGCCACCCAGGACGGTTTATCCTACGAGCAGTACTTC. It encodes CATQDGLSYEQYF.

V gene TRBV27 combines with J gene TRBJ2-3; the D is unclear. The V end lost 5 bases, the J end lost 0 bases, and 15 bases lay between the germline ends. Per the germline V gene, CDR1 is MNHEY and CDR2 is SMNVEV (reference sequence). This CDR3 comprises 16 residues. The CDR3 loop is CASSPQLQTSTDTQYF. The CDR3 bases are TGTGCCAGCAGTCCCCAGCTTCAGACTAGCACAGATACGCAGTATTTT.

This clonotype occurred a few times. This chain connects TRBV4-3 to TRBJ1-4, with D tentatively TRBD1 (5 bases). This CDR3 region has 15 residues. Germline values: CDR1 LGHNA, CDR2 YSLEER. The germline V and J ends were trimmed by 0 bases and 11 bases, with 16 bases remaining between them. The CDR3 protein is CASSQDLTVGSKLFF. CDR3 nucleotides: TGCGCCAGCAGCCAAGATTTGACAGTGGGGTCGAAACTGTTTTTT.

This clonotype appeared a few times. This chain connects TRBV12-3 or TRBV12-4 to TRBJ1-3; D gene uncertain. CDR3 length: 12 amino acids. Trimming removed 8 bases from V and 3 bases from J, with 8 bases in between. Written as DNA, the CDR3 is TGTGCCAGCGCGGGGTTTGGAAACACCATATATTTT. Amino acid sequence: CASAGFGNTIYF.

This clonotype was observed a few times. The chain links TRBV12-3 or TRBV12-4 to TRBJ1-5; possible D gene TRBD1, 6 bases. The V end lost 3 bases, the J end lost 7 bases, and 16 bases lay between the germline ends. The CDR3 is 15 amino acids. This chain's CDR3 is CASSLGGAGWQPQHF. CDR3 coding DNA: TGTGCCAGCAGTTTGGGGGGCGCGGGCTGGCAGCCCCAGCATTTT.

This clonotype was seen only a few times. The chain joins TRBV28 to TRBJ2-3, with D maybe TRBD1 (7 bases). The CDR3 contains 16 residues. V was trimmed by 3 bases and J by 0 bases, leaving 13 bases between them. Germline CDR1 MDHEN, CDR2 SYDVKM. This CDR3 is CASSFGGTASTDTQYF. In DNA form, the CDR3 reads TGTGCCAGCAGTTTTGGGGGGACAGCTAGCACAGATACGCAGTATTTT.

This clonotype has ten or more counts. The chain links TRBV7-2 to TRBJ2-2; no firm D call. From germline, CDR1 is SGHTA and CDR2 FQGNSA. V dropped 5 bases and J dropped 8 bases, with 6 bases sitting between them. This CDR3 is built from 11 residues. This chain's CDR3 is CASSLFGELFF. In DNA, the CDR3 is TGTGCCAGCAGCCTTTTTGGGGAGCTGTTTTTT. Looking up the rest from reference TRBV7-2 and TRBJ2-2 gives the full variable domain: GAGVSQSPSNKVTEKGKDVELRCDPISGHTALYWYRQSLGQGLEFLIYFQGNSAPDKSGLPSDRFSAERTGGSVSTLTIQRTQQEDSAVYLCASSLFGELFFGEGSRLTVL.

V and J are TRBV7-2 and TRBJ2-1; 8 bases match TRBD2. V lost 2 bases to trimming and J lost 4 bases; unmatched junction nucleotides: 4. The CDR3 consists of 15 residues. Looked up from germline, CDR1 is SGHTA and CDR2 is FQGNSA. The CDR3 region is CASSLNGRGYNEQFF. As DNA, the CDR3 is TGTGCCAGCAGCTTAAACGGGAGGGGATACAATGAGCAGTTCTTC.

The chain couples TRBV20-1 to TRBJ1-5; D might be TRBD1 (5 bases). Trimming took 5 bases from V and 5 from J, leaving 16 bases between them. The germline gives CDR1 DFQATT, CDR2 SNEGSKA (reference sequence). The CDR3 is made up of 14 amino acids. CDR3 loop: CSAPTGTADQPQHF. The CDR3 nucleotides read TGCAGTGCTCCCACCGGGACGGCTGATCAGCCCCAGCATTTT.

The chain joins TRBV5-1 to TRBJ2-3; 10 positions match TRBD2. The CDR3 is made up of 19 amino acids. J was trimmed by 3 bases and V by 4 bases; bases with no gene match: 17. Germline CDR1 is SGHRS and CDR2 is YFSETQ. The CDR3 nucleotides read TGCGCCAGCAGCCCCTCTGTCCTAGCGGGAGCGGTAAAAACAGATACGCAGTATTTT. This gives the protein CASSPSVLAGAVKTDTQYF.

About this clonotype itself: Compared with germline, one end of the junction differs, possibly owing to a read error. V and J are TRBV16 and TRBJ2-7, with 11 bases aligning to TRBD2. The CDR3 has 14 residues. Germline CDR1 reads KGHSY; CDR2 reads FQNENV. The CDR3 loop reads CTSSHTSGSYEQYF. CDR3 coding DNA: TGTACCAGCAGCCACACTAGCGGGAGCTACGAGCAGTACTTC.

CDR3 amino acids: CSARSSGASYEQYF. The CDR3 nucleotides are TGCAGTGCTAGGTCTAGCGGGGCCTCCTACGAGCAGTACTTC. J is TRBJ2-7 and V is TRBV20-1; TRBD2 agrees at 9 bases. CDR3 length: 14 amino acids. V trimming: 3 bases; J trimming: 0 bases; junction bases outside the gene matches: 3. Per germline, CDR1 DFQATT and CDR2 SNEGSKA (reference sequence).